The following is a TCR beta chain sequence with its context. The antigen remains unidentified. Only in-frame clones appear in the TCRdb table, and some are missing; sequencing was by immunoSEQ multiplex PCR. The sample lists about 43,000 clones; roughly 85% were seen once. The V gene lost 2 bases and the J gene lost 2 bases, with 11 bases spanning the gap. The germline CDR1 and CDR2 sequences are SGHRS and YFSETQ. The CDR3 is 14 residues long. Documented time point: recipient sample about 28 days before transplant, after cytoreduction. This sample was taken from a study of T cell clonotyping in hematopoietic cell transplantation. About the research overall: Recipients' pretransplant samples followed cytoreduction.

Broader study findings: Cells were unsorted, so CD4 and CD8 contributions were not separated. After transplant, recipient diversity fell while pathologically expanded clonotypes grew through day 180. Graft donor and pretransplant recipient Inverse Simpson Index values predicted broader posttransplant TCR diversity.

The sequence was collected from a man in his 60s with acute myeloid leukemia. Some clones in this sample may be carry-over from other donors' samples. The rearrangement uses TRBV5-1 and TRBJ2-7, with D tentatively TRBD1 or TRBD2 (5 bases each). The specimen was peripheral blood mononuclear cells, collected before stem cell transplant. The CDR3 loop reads CASSFYLGAYEQYF. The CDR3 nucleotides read TGCGCCAGCAGCTTTTATCTGGGGGCCTACGAGCAGTACTTC. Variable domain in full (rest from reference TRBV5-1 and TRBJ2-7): KAGVTQTPRYLIKTRGQQVTLSCSPISGHRSVSWYQQTPGQGLQFLFEYFSETQRNKGNFPGRFSGRQFSNSRSEMNVSTLELGDSALYLCASSFYLGAYEQYFGPGTRLTVT.